Listed below are T cell receptor beta chains from one sample, sequenced in a study of graft-versus-host responses after intestinal transplantation. These receptors' antigens are unknown. The table came from immunoSEQ multiplex PCR; TCRdb's copy has only in-frame clones and leaves some out. Among about 85,000 clones listed, approximately 90% were seen once. The sequencing here drew on unstimulated CD8+ T cells sorted from spleen or lymph node cells, taken before transplant. These receptors were obtained from a human donor who was the organ donor for an intestinal transplant. CDR3s leave out the opening cysteine and the closing phenylalanine or tryptophan. D genes are given only for firm matches.

v_gene	j_gene	len	d_gene	CDR3aa
TRBV9	TRBJ1-5	12	-	ASSAGGGNQPQH
TRBV7-2	TRBJ2-3	14	-	ASSPEGGAGTDTQY
TRBV7-2	TRBJ2-5	13	TRBD2	ASSFLWGGQETQY
TRBV5-6	TRBJ2-3	15	TRBD2	ASSLAGGLAITDTQY
TRBV13	TRBJ1-2	15	-	ASSPSEGLNPNYGYT
TRBV28	TRBJ2-7	12	-	ASSTLTGTYEQY
TRBV4-1	TRBJ2-7	12	TRBD2	ASSQDGLAYEQY
TRBV7-9	TRBJ2-1	14	TRBD2	ASSFFVAGDYNEQF
TRBV11-2	TRBJ2-2	13	-	ASSLDLAFTGELF
TRBV6-1	TRBJ1-1	17	-	ASSEKPLMGHPMNTEAF
TRBV6-1	TRBJ2-3	14	TRBD2	ASSGLAGISTDTQY
TRBV5-4	TRBJ1-1	13	-	ASSLGGTMNTEAF
TRBV11-2	TRBJ1-2	11	-	ASSLGQVNGYT
TRBV7-8	TRBJ2-5	14	-	ASSSWGEIQQETQY
TRBV14	TRBJ1-1	17	-	ASSQDGGSLTFLNTEAF
TRBV10-3	TRBJ2-1	11	-	AISEWIADEQF
TRBV9	TRBJ2-5	11	-	ASSVAREETQY
TRBV5-4	TRBJ1-1	14	-	ASSRTPGPIDTEAF
TRBV4-1	TRBJ1-5	13	TRBD1	ASSQDQGAGQPQH
TRBV4-1	TRBJ2-1	15	TRBD2	ASSQDPTSGIYNEQF
TRBV7-9	TRBJ2-3	15	TRBD2	ASSLAISGGGTDTQY
TRBV27	TRBJ2-2	10	-	ASSLGTGELF
TRBV27	TRBJ1-2	9	-	ASIQGYGYT
TRBV13	TRBJ2-4	13	-	ASSKLPLAKNIQY
TRBV6-5	-	14	-	ASSYSSPHSSYEQY
TRBV6-5	TRBJ2-1	12	-	ASSSLDRYNEQF
TRBV11-3	TRBJ2-7	11	-	ASSPLSSYEQY
TRBV11-2	TRBJ2-7	13	TRBD2	ASSPYSGSGYEQY
TRBV6-6	TRBJ1-2	13	TRBD1	ASTQGLGTGYGYT
TRBV10-3	TRBJ2-1	10	-	AISELEDEQF
TRBV23-1	TRBJ1-5	13	-	ASSQFWQVDQPQH
TRBV6-5	TRBJ1-1	10	-	ASRSATGGAF
TRBV19	TRBJ1-1	12	-	ASSIGRDITEAF
TRBV18	TRBJ1-5	14	-	ASSPSEVGETQPQH
TRBV5-1	TRBJ2-3	12	-	ASSLDGGTDTQY
TRBV9	TRBJ2-1	13	TRBD1	ASSGRGQGIGEQF
TRBV11-3	TRBJ2-3	14	TRBD2	ASSFRSGGNTDTQY
TRBV10-1	TRBJ1-1	12	-	ASSDNRESTEAF
TRBV4-1	TRBJ1-4	13	-	ASSQPRLVDEKLF
TRBV5-1	TRBJ2-7	12	-	ASSFLGGTYEQY
TRBV27	TRBJ2-7	12	TRBD1	ASSSGQGAFEQY
TRBV5-5	TRBJ2-7	13	-	ASSYSGGLSYEQY